A selection of T cell receptor beta chains follows, all from one sample in a study of blood T cell repertoires in COVID-19. Produced via immunoSEQ multiplex PCR; TCRdb's table is partial and in-frame only. The sample records roughly 63,000 clones, about 87% being singletons. Sequences were obtained from peripheral blood. The receptors here all came from a man in his 60s with acute or convalescent COVID-19. The CDR3 runs from the conserved cysteine through the conserved F or W. Fields, in order: J gene, V gene, clone size, D gene, CDR3 DNA, CDR3 protein. The D gene is left open where the match is weak. A clone size is listed for some rows: how often the clone was seen (once, few, many), or a class if it is expanded.

j_call: TRBJ2-7
v_call: TRBV5-1
clone_size: -
d_call: TRBD1
cdr3_nt: TGCGCCAGCAGCTTCACGACAGGGGTTGACGAGCAGTACTTC
cdr3_aa: CASSFTTGVDEQYF

j_call: TRBJ2-1
v_call: TRBV7-9
clone_size: -
d_call: -
cdr3_nt: TGTGCCAGCAGCTTAGCGGCAGGGGCGGGCAATGAGCAGTTCTTC
cdr3_aa: CASSLAAGAGNEQFF

j_call: TRBJ1-4
v_call: TRBV5-6
clone_size: -
d_call: TRBD1
cdr3_nt: TGTGCCAGCAGCTACACACTACTTGACAGGGAAGAAAAACTGTTTTTT
cdr3_aa: CASSYTLLDREEKLFF

j_call: TRBJ1-5
v_call: TRBV6-1
clone_size: -
d_call: TRBD1
cdr3_nt: TGTGCCAGCAGTCCTGCGGGACAGGTGAATCAGCCCCAGCATTTT
cdr3_aa: CASSPAGQVNQPQHF

j_call: TRBJ1-1
v_call: TRBV5-1
clone_size: -
d_call: -
cdr3_nt: TGCGCCAGCAGCCGCTCGGACAGGAACACTGAAGCTTTCTTT
cdr3_aa: CASSRSDRNTEAFF

j_call: TRBJ2-5
v_call: TRBV15
clone_size: -
d_call: TRBD1
cdr3_nt: TGTGCCACCAGCCAATATAAATTTCGGACAGGGCCTCACAACGGACAATATGAGGAGACCCAGTACTTC
cdr3_aa: CATSQYKFRTGPHNGQYEETQYF

j_call: TRBJ1-5
v_call: TRBV9
clone_size: -
d_call: -
cdr3_nt: TGTGCCAGCAGCGTAGTCGGGGGGCCGGATCAGCCCCAGCATTTT
cdr3_aa: CASSVVGGPDQPQHF

j_call: TRBJ1-5
v_call: TRBV28
clone_size: few
d_call: -
cdr3_nt: TGTGCCAGCAGTCCCCGTCCGGGCAATCAGCCCCAGCATTTT
cdr3_aa: CASSPRPGNQPQHF

j_call: TRBJ2-7
v_call: TRBV13
clone_size: -
d_call: TRBD2
cdr3_nt: TGTGCCAGCAGCCGGGGGGGCGCCTCCTACGAGCAGTACTTC
cdr3_aa: CASSRGGASYEQYF

j_call: TRBJ1-5
v_call: TRBV19
clone_size: -
d_call: -
cdr3_nt: TGTGCCAGTACTTGGACAAGGGGACATCGGGGTCAGCCCCAGCATTTT
cdr3_aa: CASTWTRGHRGQPQHF

j_call: TRBJ1-4
v_call: TRBV9
clone_size: -
d_call: -
cdr3_nt: TGTGCCAGCAGCGTAGAGGGAGGCTCGGCTAATGAAAAACTGTTTTTT
cdr3_aa: CASSVEGGSANEKLFF

j_call: TRBJ2-3
v_call: TRBV11-3
clone_size: -
d_call: -
cdr3_nt: TGTGCCAGCAGCTCGCGAACAGGGTCAGATACGCAGTATTTT
cdr3_aa: CASSSRTGSDTQYF

j_call: TRBJ2-5
v_call: TRBV19
clone_size: -
d_call: -
cdr3_nt: TGTGCCAGTAGCAAGGTGGGCCCAAGACCGGGGGTTGAGACCCAGTACTTC
cdr3_aa: CASSKVGPRPGVETQYF

j_call: TRBJ1-2
v_call: TRBV20-1
clone_size: -
d_call: TRBD1
cdr3_nt: TGCAGTGCGAGTCCCCGGGACAGGGGTCCGTCTGGCTACACCTTC
cdr3_aa: CSASPRDRGPSGYTF

j_call: TRBJ1-4
v_call: TRBV28
clone_size: few
d_call: TRBD1
cdr3_nt: TGTGCCAGCAGCCCGGACAGGGTTAGAGAAAAACTGTTTTTT
cdr3_aa: CASSPDRVREKLFF

j_call: TRBJ2-3
v_call: TRBV19
clone_size: -
d_call: -
cdr3_nt: TGTGCCAGTTCCGCGGCTAGCGGCACAGATACGCAGTATTTT
cdr3_aa: CASSAASGTDTQYF